This section outlines one T cell receptor (beta chain) sequence together with its context. The multiple sclerosis controls, all treatment-naive patients, had relapsing-remitting disease that was stable or active. TEMRA cells were FACS-enriched, while CD8+ and CD4+ T cells were negatively isolated. This record belongs to a study of CD8 T cells in Susac syndrome. A quantity of 0.5 to 1 ug RNA underwent reverse transcription using random hexamers. An immunoSEQ multiplex PCR amplified TCR beta CDR3 over 54 Vbeta and 13 Jbeta. TCRdb used MiXCR to reprocess the immunoSEQ multiplex PCR reads, holding one entry per CDR3 protein. The sample has some 220,000 distinct CDR3 sequences, about 95% seen once; the top ten hold roughly 0.09%. The sample taken for sequencing was CD4+ T cells from PBMCs. The receptor was derived from a human donor with multiple sclerosis.

The CDR3 is CSVTFSGSPLAPSTDTQYF. DNA of the CDR3: TGCAGCGTTACCTTCTCAGGTTCCCCTCTAGCGCCGAGCACAGATACGCAGTATTTT. The chain combines TRBV29-1 with TRBJ2-3; D is perhaps TRBD2 (6 bases). The CDR3 spans 19 residues. V was shortened by 5 bases and J by 0 bases, with 27 bases between the two germline ends. Germline V gene lookup returns CDR1 SQVTM and CDR2 ANQGSEA.